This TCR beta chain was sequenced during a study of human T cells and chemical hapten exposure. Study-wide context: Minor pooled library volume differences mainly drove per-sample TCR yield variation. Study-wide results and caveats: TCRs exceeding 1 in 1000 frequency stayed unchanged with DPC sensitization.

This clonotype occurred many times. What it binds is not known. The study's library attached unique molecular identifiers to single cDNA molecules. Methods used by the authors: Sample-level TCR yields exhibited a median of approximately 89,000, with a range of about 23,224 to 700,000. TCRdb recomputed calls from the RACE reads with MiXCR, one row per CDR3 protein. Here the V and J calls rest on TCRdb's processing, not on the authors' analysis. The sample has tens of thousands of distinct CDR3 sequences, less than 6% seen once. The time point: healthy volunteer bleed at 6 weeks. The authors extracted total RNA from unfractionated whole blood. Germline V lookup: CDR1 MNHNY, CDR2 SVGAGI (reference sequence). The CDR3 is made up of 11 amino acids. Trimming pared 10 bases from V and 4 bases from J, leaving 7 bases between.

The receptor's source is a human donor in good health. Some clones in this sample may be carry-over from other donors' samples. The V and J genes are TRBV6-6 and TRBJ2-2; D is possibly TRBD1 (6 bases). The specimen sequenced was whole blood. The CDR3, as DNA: TGTGCCATACAGGGCACCGGGGAGCTGTTTTTT. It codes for CAIQGTGELFF.